This paragraph reports one T cell receptor beta chain. A junction end diverges from the germline sequence, so it may reflect a read error. The data were taken from a study of blood T cell repertoires in COVID-19. Authors' analysis steps: Amplified reference gene primers provided the basis for estimating nucleated cell counts. Measured with immunoSEQ multiplex PCR; TCRdb has only the in-frame clones, and not every one. V and J calls and clone size are as listed in that table; D and trimming were resolved from the DNA. Found here are 200,000 to 250,000 clones, approximately 88% of them singletons; the top ten hold roughly 6%. It was during active infection that Seattle patients were enrolled and then longitudinally followed. The CDR3 consists of 17 residues. In germline, CDR1 is SSHAT, CDR2 FNYEAQ (reference sequence).

V and J are TRBV7-7 and TRBJ2-3; D might be TRBD2 (7 bases). The sequencing input was peripheral blood. The receptor comes from a woman aged 25 to 39 with COVID-19, enrolled during active disease. This CDR3 is CASSLGGGLDITDTQYF. Here the CDR3 DNA reads TGTGCTAGCAGCTTAGGGGGGGGCCTTGATATCACAGATACGCAGTATTTT.